The clone carrying this TCR beta chain has just a few counts. This CDR3 is built from 15 residues. The V gene's germline CDR1 is MNHEY and CDR2 SVGAGI. Losses at the gene ends were 5 bases for V and 0 bases for J; bases not matched to a gene: 4. This entry is derived from a study of T cell responses to AZD1222 COVID-19 vaccine. Method: immunoSEQ multiplex PCR; TCRdb's copy keeps in-frame clones and lacks some. This table has 140,000 to 150,000 clones, more than 80% appearing once. This sequence was found in an adult who received the MenACWY meningococcal vaccine as a control. The V call is TRBV6-5, the J call TRBJ2-1; TRBD2 aligns across 7 bases. Sequences were derived from peripheral blood, sampled 28 days after the second dose of the MenACWY control vaccine. CDR3 residues: CASSQLASSYNEQFF. The CDR3 nucleotides read TGTGCCAGCAGTCAACTAGCGAGCTCCTACAATGAGCAGTTCTTC.